This T cell receptor beta chain was captured in a study of cytomegalovirus exposure and HLA in healthy donors. Study summary: It was reported in a later analysis that the approximately 110 validation repertoires used the same platform as the approximately 690 first-cohort repertoires.

The CDR3 contains 15 residues. Generated by immunoSEQ multiplex PCR, the TCRdb table keeps only in-frame clones and is missing some. The data show about 140,000 clones, with about 94% seen just once and approximately 1.8% held by the top ten. Sequencing used PBMCs. The chain links TRBV21-1 to TRBJ1-3; the D call TRBD1 from the table was never checked on the DNA. TRBV21-1 counts as a pseudogene. The sequence came from a man between 18 and 35 years old in good health and CMV-seropositive. This CDR3 is CASSKTRGCRNTIYF. In DNA, the CDR3 is TGTGCCAGCAGCAAAACCAGGGGTTGTCGGAACACCATATATTTT.